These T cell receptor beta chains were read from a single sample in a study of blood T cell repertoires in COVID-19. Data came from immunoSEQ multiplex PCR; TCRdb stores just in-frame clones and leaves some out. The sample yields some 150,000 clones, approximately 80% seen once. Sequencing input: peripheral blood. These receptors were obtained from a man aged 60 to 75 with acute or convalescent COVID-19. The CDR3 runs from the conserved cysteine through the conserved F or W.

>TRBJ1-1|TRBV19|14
CASTGAGQVPEAFF
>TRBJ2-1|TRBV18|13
CASSPGLAGEQFF
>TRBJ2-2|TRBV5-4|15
CASSSGGGNTGELFF
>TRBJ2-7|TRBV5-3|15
CARSLVAPESYEQYF
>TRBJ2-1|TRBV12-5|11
CASGLGLGLVF
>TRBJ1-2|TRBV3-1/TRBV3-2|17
CASSPVPGQGTGDGYTF
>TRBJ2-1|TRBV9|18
CASSVSTGRSPSYNEQFF
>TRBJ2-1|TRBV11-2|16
CASSLDRGVSYNEQFF
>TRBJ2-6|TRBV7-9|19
CASRPAPRRGGTGANVLTF
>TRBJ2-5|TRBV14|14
CASSHRQGWETQYF
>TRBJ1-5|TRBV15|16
CATSRDSGVSNQPQHF
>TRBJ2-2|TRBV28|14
CASSSTGFSGELFF
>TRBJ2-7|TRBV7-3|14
CASSLSSGSSEQYF
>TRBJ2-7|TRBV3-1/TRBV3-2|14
CASSHTGTGNEQYF
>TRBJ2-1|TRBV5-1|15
CASSLTSGSLNEQFF
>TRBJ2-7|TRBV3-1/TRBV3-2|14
CASRSAGGSYEQYF
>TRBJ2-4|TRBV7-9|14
CASSSGQGWDIQYF
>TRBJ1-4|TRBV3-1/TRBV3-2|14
CASSQQGANEKLFF
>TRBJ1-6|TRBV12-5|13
CARLDRDNSPLHF
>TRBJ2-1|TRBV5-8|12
CASSPIYNEQFF
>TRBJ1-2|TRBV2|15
CASSEDPRSHYGYTF
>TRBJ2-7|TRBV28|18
CASSLSLPGLAGFYEQYF
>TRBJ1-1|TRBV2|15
CASRGQGAVNTEAFF
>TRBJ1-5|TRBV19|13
CASRTTGYQPQHF
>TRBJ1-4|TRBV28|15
CASSLVGTGNEKLFF
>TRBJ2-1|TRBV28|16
CASSLITSGLGNEQFF
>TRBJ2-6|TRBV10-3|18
CAISESGQSSSGANVLTF
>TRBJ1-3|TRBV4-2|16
CASSQLFDTSGNTIYF
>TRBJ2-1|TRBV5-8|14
CASRDRTRGNEQFF
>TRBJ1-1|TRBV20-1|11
CSARGGTEAFF
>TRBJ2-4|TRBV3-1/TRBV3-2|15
CASSHSPQRGGGVYF
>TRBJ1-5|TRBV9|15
CASSAGGTGPEPQHF
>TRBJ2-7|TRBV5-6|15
CASSLDSGGKLGQYF
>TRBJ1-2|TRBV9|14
CASSTSTGRYGYTF
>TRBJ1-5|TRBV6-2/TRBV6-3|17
CASSYGRQGAKGQPQHF
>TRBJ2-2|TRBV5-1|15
CASSNRGTDTGELFF
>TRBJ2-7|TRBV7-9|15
CASSTQGAYSYEQYF
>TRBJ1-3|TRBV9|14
CASSLTGSGNTIYF
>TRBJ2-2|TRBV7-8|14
CASTGQPNTGELFF
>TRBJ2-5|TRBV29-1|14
CSVEGTGNGETQYF
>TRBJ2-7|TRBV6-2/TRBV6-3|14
CASSGLAGGYEQYF
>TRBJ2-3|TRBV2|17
CATGVVGLAALTDTQYF